This T cell receptor (beta chain) derives from a study of metastatic and nonmetastatic thyroid tumors. Overall study: Thyroid patients, malignant and benign, had repertoires compared across blood and tumor or nodule tissue. General study points: It was reported that TCR beta diversity was significantly higher in malignant thyroid tumors than benign nodules, in blood and tumor.

Every patient underwent thyroid surgery untreated. TCRdb reassembled clones from the PCR reads with MiXCR. The sample contains more than 20,000 clones, around 13% of which appear only once. The germline V gene encodes CDR1 SGDLS and CDR2 YYNGEE. Trimming pared 6 bases from V and 11 bases from J, leaving 18 bases between. This CDR3 region has 14 residues. This clone was picked up many times. Antigen unknown. The J gene is TRBJ1-6, the V gene TRBV9; D not resolved. This receptor was identified in a female donor with papillary thyroid cancer or a benign thyroid nodule (not recorded which). Some clones in this sample may be carry-over from other donors' samples. Sequenced material: blood. The CDR3 here is CASNGGGSLTPLHF. Written as DNA, the CDR3 is TGTGCCAGCAACGGAGGTGGGTCTTTGACACCCCTCCACTTT.